These T cell receptor beta chains were read from a single sample in a study of cytomegalovirus exposure and HLA in healthy donors. Repertoires were generated with immunoSEQ multiplex PCR, while TCRdb's copy carries only in-frame clones and drops some. There are 100,000 to 150,000 clones in the sample; less than 80% occur only once, and 2.5% to 3.5% lies in the top ten. Sequencing was done on a sample of PBMCs. The source is a woman between 45 and 65 years old in good health and CMV-seronegative. Both conserved end residues are part of each CDR3. The D gene is left open where the match is weak. Not all rows give a size; the values are once, few, many and, for expanded clones, a class.

J: TRBJ1-1
V: TRBV7-9
length: 14
D: NA
size: NA
DNA: TGTGCCAGCAGCTTAGAGGGGCCGAACACTGAAGCTTTCTTT
CDR3: CASSLEGPNTEAFF

J: TRBJ2-3
V: TRBV19
length: 16
D: NA
size: once
DNA: TGTGCCAGTAGTATACTCGCGGGTAGATCCACAGATACGCAGTATTTT
CDR3: CASSILAGRSTDTQYF

J: TRBJ2-5
V: TRBV27
length: 13
D: NA
size: NA
DNA: TGTGCCAGCAGCTTGGCTAGCGCACCTTTACAGTACTTC
CDR3: CASSLASAPLQYF

J: TRBJ1-2
V: TRBV29-1
length: 12
D: NA
size: NA
DNA: TGCAGCGTTGCCCAGACAAGCTATGGCTACACCTTC
CDR3: CSVAQTSYGYTF

J: TRBJ2-5
V: TRBV7-7
length: 14
D: NA
size: NA
DNA: TGTGCCAGCAGCAAAACAGGGTACCAAGAGACCCAGTACTTC
CDR3: CASSKTGYQETQYF

J: TRBJ1-2
V: TRBV5-4
length: 13
D: NA
size: NA
DNA: TGTGCCAGCAGCTTGGACAGGACCTATGGCTACACCTTC
CDR3: CASSLDRTYGYTF

J: TRBJ2-1
V: TRBV19
length: 15
D: TRBD1
size: NA
DNA: TGTGCCAGTAGTATCCAGGACAGGGGCTACAATGAGCAGTTCTTC
CDR3: CASSIQDRGYNEQFF

J: TRBJ2-7
V: TRBV19
length: 15
D: TRBD2
size: NA
DNA: TGTGCCAGTAGTATCACGGGGTTACTAGCGGGCGAGCAGTACTTC
CDR3: CASSITGLLAGEQYF

J: TRBJ1-1
V: TRBV4-3
length: 14
D: NA
size: NA
DNA: TGCGCCAGCAGCCAAGTGGGAGGGAACACTGAAGCTTTCTTT
CDR3: CASSQVGGNTEAFF

J: TRBJ2-3
V: TRBV9
length: 16
D: NA
size: NA
DNA: TGTGCCAGCAGCGTAGACGGTCTAGGGGGCACAGATACGCAGTATTTT
CDR3: CASSVDGLGGTDTQYF

J: TRBJ2-1
V: TRBV5-6
length: 13
D: NA
size: once
DNA: TGTGCCAGCAGCAAAACGGGGTACAATGAGCAGTTCTTC
CDR3: CASSKTGYNEQFF

J: TRBJ2-1
V: TRBV4-3
length: 16
D: TRBD1
size: NA
DNA: TGCGCCAGCAGCCAGTTGGGACAGGGAATCTACAATGAGCAGTTCTTC
CDR3: CASSQLGQGIYNEQFF

J: TRBJ2-7
V: TRBV7-3
length: 15
D: TRBD1
size: NA
DNA: TGTGCCAGCAGCCAGGAGACAGGGCGAGAGTACGAGCAGTACTTC
CDR3: CASSQETGREYEQYF

J: TRBJ2-5
V: TRBV30
length: 13
D: NA
size: NA
DNA: TGTGCCTGGAGTGTACTAGTCGGGGAGACCCAGTACTTC
CDR3: CAWSVLVGETQYF

J: TRBJ1-1
V: TRBV28
length: 15
D: NA
size: NA
DNA: TGTGCCAGCAGTTTAGGGGGGGATTTGAACACTGAAGCTTTCTTT
CDR3: CASSLGGDLNTEAFF

J: TRBJ2-2
V: TRBV11-2
length: 17
D: TRBD1
size: NA
DNA: TGTGCCAGCAGCCCAAGAGGGGGACAGGGGGCCACCGGGGAGCTGTTTTTT
CDR3: CASSPRGGQGATGELFF

J: TRBJ1-2
V: TRBV5-1
length: 15
D: NA
size: NA
DNA: TGCGCCAGCAGCTTGGCCCAGGGATCTGCCTATGGCTACACCTTC
CDR3: CASSLAQGSAYGYTF

J: TRBJ2-7
V: TRBV5-1
length: 13
D: TRBD1
size: NA
DNA: TGCGCCAGCAGCGAGGACAGGGTCGACGAGCAGTACTTC
CDR3: CASSEDRVDEQYF

J: TRBJ2-3
V: TRBV29-1
length: 14
D: TRBD2
size: NA
DNA: TGCAGCGTCAGCGGGAGAAGTGGCACAGATACGCAGTATTTT
CDR3: CSVSGRSGTDTQYF

J: TRBJ2-3
V: TRBV5-1
length: 14
D: TRBD2
size: NA
DNA: TGCGCCAGCAGCTTGGACCGGGAGGGCGATACGCAGTATTTT
CDR3: CASSLDREGDTQYF

J: TRBJ2-1
V: TRBV7-3
length: 15
D: TRBD2
size: once
DNA: TGTGCCAGCAGCCCCTCGGGGGGGCTCTACAATGAGCAGTTCTTC
CDR3: CASSPSGGLYNEQFF

J: TRBJ2-3
V: TRBV7-2
length: 16
D: TRBD2
size: once
DNA: TGTGCCAGCAGCTCCGGTATAGCGGGACCCACAGATACGCAGTATTTT
CDR3: CASSSGIAGPTDTQYF

J: TRBJ1-5
V: TRBV28
length: 15
D: TRBD1
size: NA
DNA: TGTGCCAATTCGGACAGGGTAGGGGTGGGTCAGCCCCAGCATTTT
CDR3: CANSDRVGVGQPQHF

J: TRBJ2-7
V: TRBV7-3
length: 15
D: NA
size: NA
DNA: TGTGCCAGCAGCTCATCCCCCTCTAGTGCGGGCGAGCAGTACTTC
CDR3: CASSSSPSSAGEQYF

J: TRBJ2-7
V: TRBV6-6
length: 16
D: NA
size: NA
DNA: TGTGCCAGCAGCAACGACCGGCGGCTCCGCCCCTACGAGCAGTACTTC
CDR3: CASSNDRRLRPYEQYF

J: TRBJ2-2
V: TRBV5-1
length: 17
D: TRBD2
size: NA
DNA: TGCGCCAGCAGTTTCCCAAAGCGGGAGCTAGACACCGGGGAGCTGTTTTTT
CDR3: CASSFPKRELDTGELFF

J: TRBJ2-7
V: TRBV7-9
length: 16
D: NA
size: NA
DNA: TGTTCCAGCAGCTCAGAACAGGGCTGGGGTATCTACGAGCAGTACTTC
CDR3: CSSSSEQGWGIYEQYF

J: TRBJ2-7
V: TRBV6-5
length: 15
D: TRBD1
size: many
DNA: TGTGCCAGCAGTTACACCGGGACAGGGGTAGGCGAGCAGTACTTC
CDR3: CASSYTGTGVGEQYF

J: TRBJ1-2
V: TRBV28
length: 14
D: NA
size: NA
DNA: TGTGCCAGCACCCCCGCACGGAGTGACTATGGCTACACCTTC
CDR3: CASTPARSDYGYTF

J: TRBJ2-2
V: TRBV4-2
length: 15
D: NA
size: once
DNA: TGTGCCAGCAGCCAACTGGAACGGGACACCGGGGAGCTGTTTTTT
CDR3: CASSQLERDTGELFF

J: TRBJ2-2
V: TRBV6-6
length: 13
D: TRBD1
size: NA
DNA: TGTGCCAGCAACGACAGGGTGTCCGGGGAGCTGTTTTTT
CDR3: CASNDRVSGELFF

J: TRBJ2-7
V: TRBV28
length: 13
D: TRBD1
size: few
DNA: TGTGCCAGCAGGACAGGGGGCTCCTACGAGCAGTACTTC
CDR3: CASRTGGSYEQYF

J: TRBJ1-3
V: TRBV4-2
length: 19
D: NA
size: NA
DNA: TGTGCCAGCAGCCAAGTCTCTCGCGACAGAGCCCTCTCTGGAAACACCATATATTTT
CDR3: CASSQVSRDRALSGNTIYF

J: TRBJ1-1
V: TRBV5-5
length: 12
D: NA
size: NA
DNA: TGTGCCAGCAGCTTCCGGGGCACTGAAGCTTTCTTT
CDR3: CASSFRGTEAFF

J: TRBJ1-1
V: TRBV5-6
length: 12
D: NA
size: many
DNA: TGTGCCAGCAGCTTGGAAGGGAGGGGAGCTTTCTTT
CDR3: CASSLEGRGAFF

J: TRBJ2-1
V: TRBV6-5
length: 13
D: TRBD2
size: NA
DNA: TGTGCCAGCAGTAGGGAAGCGGGAGGGTATCAGTTCTTC
CDR3: CASSREAGGYQFF

J: TRBJ1-5
V: TRBV5-5
length: 15
D: NA
size: NA
DNA: TGTGCCAGCAGCTCGCTCGGTGGGCTGGATCAGCCCCAGCATTTT
CDR3: CASSSLGGLDQPQHF

J: TRBJ2-3
V: TRBV4-2
length: 17
D: TRBD2
size: NA
DNA: TGTGCCAGCAGCCAAGGCTCTAGCGGGAGGGAGACAGATACGCAGTATTTT
CDR3: CASSQGSSGRETDTQYF

J: TRBJ2-7
V: TRBV4-2
length: 17
D: TRBD2
size: few
DNA: TGTGCCAGCAGCCAAGGGGAAGCTAGCGGCCCCTCCTACGAGCAGTACTTC
CDR3: CASSQGEASGPSYEQYF

J: TRBJ2-1
V: TRBV7-9
length: 14
D: NA
size: NA
DNA: TGTTCCAGCCAGGGCCCGGTGTCCTACAATGAGCAGTTCTTC
CDR3: CSSQGPVSYNEQFF

J: TRBJ1-2
V: TRBV15
length: 15
D: NA
size: NA
DNA: TGTGCCACCAGCAGAGGGCAGGTAGCTAACTATGGCTACACCTTC
CDR3: CATSRGQVANYGYTF

J: TRBJ2-7
V: TRBV5-1
length: 14
D: NA
size: NA
DNA: TGCGCCAGCAGCATCGGGACTCAGACCTACGAGCAGTACTTC
CDR3: CASSIGTQTYEQYF

J: TRBJ2-7
V: TRBV28
length: 12
D: NA
size: once
DNA: TGTGCCAGCGGGGCCCCATCCTACGAGCAGTACTTC
CDR3: CASGAPSYEQYF

J: TRBJ2-7
V: TRBV7-9
length: 14
D: NA
size: NA
DNA: TGTGCCAGCAGCTTACAAACCCTAGCGTCCGAGCAGTACTTC
CDR3: CASSLQTLASEQYF

J: TRBJ2-1
V: TRBV7-6
length: 13
D: NA
size: NA
DNA: TGTGCCAGCAGGCAGGCGCGGGAAGGAGAGCAGTTCTTC
CDR3: CASRQAREGEQFF

J: TRBJ1-5
V: TRBV5-4
length: 15
D: TRBD1
size: NA
DNA: TGTGCCAGCAGCTCCGGGACAGGGGGCGATCAGCCCCAGCATTTT
CDR3: CASSSGTGGDQPQHF

J: TRBJ2-5
V: TRBV7-7
length: 13
D: TRBD1
size: few
DNA: TGTGCTAGCAGCCCGGGACAGGAAGAGACCCAGTACTTC
CDR3: CASSPGQEETQYF

J: TRBJ1-2
V: TRBV4-2
length: 16
D: NA
size: NA
DNA: TGTGCCAGCAGCCAAGATATCGGAGTCCTGAACTATGGCTACACCTTC
CDR3: CASSQDIGVLNYGYTF

J: TRBJ1-2
V: TRBV7-9
length: 13
D: NA
size: NA
DNA: TGTGCCAGCAGCTTACTCTCTAACTATGGCTACACCTTC
CDR3: CASSLLSNYGYTF

J: TRBJ2-7
V: TRBV4-3
length: 14
D: TRBD2
size: NA
DNA: TGCGCCAGCAGCCGGATAGCGGGAGGGCACGAGCAGTACTTC
CDR3: CASSRIAGGHEQYF

J: TRBJ1-1
V: TRBV4-2
length: 15
D: NA
size: NA
DNA: TGTGCCAACAGCCCGTCTATGGACTGGCTTTCTGAAGCTTTCTTT
CDR3: CANSPSMDWLSEAFF

J: TRBJ2-7
V: TRBV27
length: 14
D: NA
size: NA
DNA: TGTGCCAGCAGTTTAGGAGGGTCCATCTACGAGCAGTACTTC
CDR3: CASSLGGSIYEQYF

J: TRBJ1-1
V: TRBV19
length: 14
D: NA
size: NA
DNA: TGTGCCAGTAGTACGAGACAGGACAACACTGAAGCTTTCTTT
CDR3: CASSTRQDNTEAFF

J: TRBJ2-5
V: TRBV7-6
length: 16
D: NA
size: NA
DNA: TGTGCCAGCAGCTTAAAGCCTTTATTACCAACGGAGACCCAGTACTTC
CDR3: CASSLKPLLPTETQYF

J: TRBJ1-3
V: TRBV30
length: 17
D: TRBD1
size: NA
DNA: TGTGCCTGGAGCGTATGGGGACAGGGGGCATATGGAAACACCATATATTTT
CDR3: CAWSVWGQGAYGNTIYF

J: TRBJ2-3
V: TRBV5-1
length: 14
D: TRBD1
size: NA
DNA: TGCGCCAGCAGCTTGGGACAGGGTTCAGATACGCAGTATTTT
CDR3: CASSLGQGSDTQYF

J: TRBJ1-3
V: TRBV13
length: 17
D: NA
size: NA
DNA: TGTGCCAGCAGCCCTCTACTGGGGGGGAGCTCTGGAAACACCATATATTTT
CDR3: CASSPLLGGSSGNTIYF

J: TRBJ2-1
V: TRBV7-2
length: 14
D: TRBD2
size: once
DNA: TGTGCCAGCAGCTTAGCGGGAGGGTACAATGAGCAGTTCTTC
CDR3: CASSLAGGYNEQFF

J: TRBJ1-1
V: TRBV15
length: 14
D: TRBD1
size: NA
DNA: TGTGCCACCAGCAGCTACAGGGACAGAGGCTTTGCTTTCTTT
CDR3: CATSSYRDRGFAFF

J: TRBJ2-1
V: TRBV7-2
length: 14
D: TRBD2
size: NA
DNA: TGTGCCAGCAGCCTCGGGACTAGCGGGAGTCGTAAGTTCTTC
CDR3: CASSLGTSGSRKFF